This TCR beta chain appears in the sequencing data of a study of prognosis after radiotherapy for stage I lung cancer. Study-wide context: From early 2018 through early 2019, patients with stage I non-small cell lung cancer were enrolled. Study-level points and caveats: Patients who went on to get distant metastases had lower Shannon entropy after stereotactic body radiation therapy.

This clonotype was recorded at least ten times. Its antigen is currently unknown. Blood was drawn (around 5.8 milliliters of peripheral blood) at each of two time points. Genomic DNA was the source, and TCR beta CDR3 was amplified from it by two-round multiplex PCR. TRBV and TRBJ genes each had their own specific primers in first-round PCR. MiXCR was run by TCRdb on the multiplex PCR reads, yielding one entry per CDR3 protein. The table shows tens of thousands of distinct CDR3 sequences, with approximately 30% occurring only once. Trimming shortened V by 5 bases and J by 0 bases, and 20 bases separated the two germline ends. The CDR3 loop spans 17 amino acids. Per germline, CDR1 DFQATT and CDR2 SNEGSKA (reference sequence).

The clonotype originates from a donor over 45 with non-small cell lung cancer. The specimen comprised PBMCs, sampled before or after stereotactic body radiation therapy (not recorded which). This chain links TRBV20-1 with TRBJ2-1; D unclear. The chain's CDR3 is CSARTPGRSSSYNEQFF. The CDR3 DNA is TGCAGTGCTCGAACCCCCGGGCGCAGCAGCTCCTACAATGAGCAGTTCTTC.